Following are 19 T cell receptor beta chains from one sample sequenced in a study of technical replicates of blood from a handful of donors. TCRdb's copy holds only in-frame clones and misses some; the assay was immunoSEQ multiplex PCR. The sample has under 110,000 clones, approximately 96% seen once. Sequencing input: T cells isolated from PBMCs. The receptors come from a human donor in good health.

The chain is built from TRBV5-1 and TRBJ1-3; no definite D call. The V end lost 2 bases, the J end lost 1 base, and 16 bases lay between the germline ends. Germline assignment: CDR1 SGHRS and CDR2 YFSETQ. CDR3 length: 17 residues. CDR3: CASSFGLITESGNTIYF. In DNA, the CDR3 is TGCGCCAGCAGCTTCGGACTTATTACAGAGTCTGGAAACACCATATATTTT.

The gene calls are TRBV2 and TRBJ2-3; D perhaps matches TRBD2 (6 bases). The germline V and J ends were trimmed by 2 bases and 3 bases, with 15 bases remaining between them. CDR3 size: 16 residues. Germline CDR1 is SNHLY and CDR2 is FYNNEI. This chain's CDR3 is CASSEKERRDTDTQYF. CDR3 coding DNA: TGTGCCAGCAGTGAAAAGGAGCGGAGGGATACAGATACGCAGTATTTT.

V and J are TRBV9 and TRBJ2-6, with D possibly matching TRBD2 (7 bases). Germline V lookup: CDR1 SGDLS, CDR2 YYNGEE. The CDR3 runs 17 residues. Trimming stripped 4 bases from V and 2 bases from J, with 16 bases between. The chain's CDR3 is CASSQGGGVAGANVLTF. The CDR3 nucleotides read TGTGCCAGCAGCCAAGGGGGAGGGGTAGCTGGGGCCAACGTCCTGACTTTC.

This chain links TRBV25-1 with TRBJ2-5; perhaps TRBD2 as D (5 bases). V dropped 1 base and J dropped 5 bases, with 14 bases sitting between them. Germline V gives CDR1 MGHDK, CDR2 SYGVNS. This CDR3 is built from 15 residues. In nucleotides, the CDR3 is TGTGCCAGCAGTGAATCTCTGGGCGGCGGGGAGACCCAGTACTTC. Translation: CASSESLGGGETQYF.

This chain joins TRBV6-5 and TRBJ1-4; TRBD1 matches 9 bases. J gave up 7 bases and V 4 bases, and 7 bases lay outside the gene matches. Germline values: CDR1 MNHEY, CDR2 SVGAGI. The CDR3 has 15 residues. CDR3 nucleotides: TGTGCCAGCAGTTCAACAGGGGGCGCCGGTGAAAAACTGTTTTTT. It codes for CASSSTGGAGEKLFF.

In its sample, this clone was seen once. The V gene is TRBV5-1, the J gene TRBJ2-2, with 11 bases aligning to TRBD2. V dropped 5 bases and J dropped 6; count of bases not matched to a gene: 18. From germline, CDR1 is SGHRS and CDR2 YFSETQ. CDR3 length: 19 residues. Here the CDR3 DNA reads TGCGCCAGCAGGGGTGGCGGGAGCCTACTAGCGGGAGCTTCCGGGGAGCTGTTTTTT. Residues: CASRGGGSLLAGASGELFF.

The gene calls are TRBV28 and TRBJ1-1, with TRBD1 identical over 9 bases. V was clipped by 4 bases and J by 0 bases; unmatched bases: 3. CDR1 and CDR2 (germline): MDHEN, SYDVKM. This CDR3 spans 15 amino acids. CDR3 sequence: CASSSGQGLNTEAFF. CDR3 bases: TGTGCCAGCAGTTCCGGACAGGGGCTGAACACTGAAGCTTTCTTT.

The rearrangement uses TRBV6-5 and TRBJ2-7, with D uncertain. The CDR3 covers 11 residues. Germline loops: CDR1 MNHEY, CDR2 SVGAGI. Trimming removed 5 bases from V and 3 bases from J, with 5 bases in between. In DNA form, the CDR3 reads TGTGCCAGCAGTACGGGCTACGAGCAGTACTTC. Protein product: CASSTGYEQYF.

The CDR3 region has the DNA TGTGCCAGCAGTTTGCAAGTGGGAGGGGAGCAGTACTTC. As protein: CASSLQVGGEQYF. The chain joins TRBV27 to TRBJ2-7, with 7 bases aligning to TRBD2. With V trimmed by 3 bases and J by 7 bases, 6 bases remained unmatched. The CDR3 has 13 residues. CDR1 is MNHEY, CDR2 SMNVEV, per germline (reference sequence).

CDR3 in DNA: TGCGCCAGCAGCGCGACAGTGGACTCCTACAATGAGCAGTTCTTC. Amino acids: CASSATVDSYNEQFF. V usage is TRBV5-1 and J usage is TRBJ2-1; D is possibly TRBD1 (5 bases). Trimming left V 4 bases short and J 0 bases short, with 11 bases between. CDR1 and CDR2 from the germline V gene are SGHRS and YFSETQ. This CDR3 region has 15 residues.

J is TRBJ2-3 and V is TRBV27; 12 positions match TRBD2. This CDR3 contains 14 residues. CDR1 and CDR2 from the germline V gene are MNHEY and SMNVEV (reference sequence). The junction had 4 bases not matched to a gene; V was cut back by 8 bases and J by 4 bases. The DNA for the CDR3 is TGTGCCAGCCATCTAGCGGGAGGGCCAGATACGCAGTATTTT. Protein: CASHLAGGPDTQYF.

The chain carries TRBV4-1 and TRBJ1-2; weak D call: TRBD1 (6 bases). The V gene's germline CDR1 is MGHRA and CDR2 YSYEKL. This CDR3 comprises 14 residues. Trimming removed 1 base at V and 7 bases at J, with 13 bases between. For the CDR3, the DNA is TGCGCCAGCAGCCAAGGAGGGCGCAGGGGTGGCTACACCTTC. This sequence encodes CASSQGGRRGGYTF.

This chain joins TRBV14 and TRBJ2-2; D is undetermined. This CDR3 is built from 11 residues. Per the germline V gene, CDR1 is SGHDN and CDR2 is FVKESK. The ends were cut back, 2 bases at V and 7 bases at J, with 2 bases in the middle. This chain's CDR3 is CASSQLGELFF. CDR3 bases: TGTGCCAGCAGCCAACTCGGGGAGCTGTTTTTT.

The chain carries TRBV27 and TRBJ2-7, with 8 bases aligning to TRBD1. The V gene end was trimmed by 4 bases and the J gene end by 2 bases; junction bases not matched to a gene: 4. Germline lookup yields CDR1 MNHEY and CDR2 SMNVEV (reference sequence). There are 14 residues in the CDR3. The CDR3 DNA is TGTGCCAGCAGTTCGACGGGACAGGCCTACGAGCAGTACTTC. This gives the protein CASSSTGQAYEQYF.

The rearrangement joins TRBV18 to TRBJ2-1, with 10 bases aligning to TRBD2. The ends lost 7 bases at V and 2 bases at J; junction bases unmatched: 5. Germline CDR1 reads KGHSH; CDR2 reads LQKENI. The CDR3 covers 15 residues. CDR3 amino acids: CASYSGRQAYNEQFF. The CDR3 coding sequence is TGTGCCAGCTATAGCGGGAGGCAGGCCTACAATGAGCAGTTCTTC.

In this sample, this clone turned up once. The chain joins TRBV5-1 to TRBJ2-3, with a possible D match to TRBD2 (5 bases). With 0 bases removed from V and 5 bases from J, the gap between germline ends came to 7 bases. Germline V gives CDR1 SGHRS, CDR2 YFSETQ. CDR3 size: 13 residues. Here the CDR3 reads CASSLAGRDTQYF. For the CDR3, the DNA is TGCGCCAGCAGCTTGGCGGGAAGAGATACGCAGTATTTT.

This chain connects TRBV19 to TRBJ1-2; TRBD1 aligns across 9 bases. V gave up 6 bases and J gave up 7 bases; unmatched junction bases: 18. CDR1 is LNHDA and CDR2 is SQIVND in the germline V gene (reference sequence). The CDR3 extends over 17 amino acids. In nucleotides, the CDR3 is TGTGCCAGTAGCGTTGCGGTCATGACGGGACAGGGTTCTGGCTACACCTTC. Protein: CASSVAVMTGQGSGYTF.

The chain employs TRBV27 and TRBJ2-3, with D possibly TRBD1 on 6 matching bases. Between the trimmed V and J ends, which lost 10 bases and 4 bases, there was a span of 15 bases. In germline, CDR1 is MNHEY, CDR2 SMNVEV (reference sequence). The length of the CDR3 is 13 residues. The CDR3 sequence: CATLDRNADTQYF. CDR3 DNA: TGTGCCACCCTCGACAGGAATGCAGATACGCAGTATTTT.

V is TRBV27 and J is TRBJ1-2; D not certain. CDR3 length: 13 amino acids. Deletions cut 3 bases from V and 1 base from J, with 6 bases between. From germline, CDR1 is MNHEY and CDR2 SMNVEV (reference sequence). The CDR3 nucleotides read TGTGCCAGCAGTTTTACAGTTAACTATGGCTACACCTTC. Protein: CASSFTVNYGYTF.